The source of this T cell receptor beta chain is a study of PD-1 and CTLA-4 blockade in melanoma. Germline CDR1 and CDR2: MNHEY and SVGAGI. With 6 bases removed from V and 3 bases from J, the gap between germline ends came to 11 bases. The length of the CDR3 is 13 residues. TCRdb's copy holds only in-frame clones and misses some; the assay was immunoSEQ multiplex PCR. The sample yields under 20,000 clones, 70% seen once. The sample in question was CD8+ T cells from peripheral blood, obtained from a patient given anti-PD-1 treatment. V is TRBV6-5 and J is TRBJ1-1; D call uncertain. This clonotype originated in a human donor with melanoma. The CDR3 nucleotides are TGTGCCAGCAGCCTCGCGTGGGACACTGAAGCTTTCTTT. As protein: CASSLAWDTEAFF.